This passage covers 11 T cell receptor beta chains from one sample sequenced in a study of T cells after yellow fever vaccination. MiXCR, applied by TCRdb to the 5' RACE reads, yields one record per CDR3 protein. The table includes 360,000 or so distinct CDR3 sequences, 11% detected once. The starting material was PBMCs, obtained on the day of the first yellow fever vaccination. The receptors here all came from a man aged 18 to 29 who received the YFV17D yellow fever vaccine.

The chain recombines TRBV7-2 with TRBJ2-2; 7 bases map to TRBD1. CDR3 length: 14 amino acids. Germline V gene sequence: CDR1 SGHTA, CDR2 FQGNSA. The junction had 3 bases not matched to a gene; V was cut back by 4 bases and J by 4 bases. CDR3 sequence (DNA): TGTGCCAGCAGCTCACCAGGGGGCACCGGGGAGCTGTTTTTT. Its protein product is CASSSPGGTGELFF. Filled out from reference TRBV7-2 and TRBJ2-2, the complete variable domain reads GAGVSQSPSNKVTEKGKDVELRCDPISGHTALYWYRQSLGQGLEFLIYFQGNSAPDKSGLPSDRFSAERTGGSVSTLTIQRTQQEDSAVYLCASSSPGGTGELFFGEGSRLTVL.

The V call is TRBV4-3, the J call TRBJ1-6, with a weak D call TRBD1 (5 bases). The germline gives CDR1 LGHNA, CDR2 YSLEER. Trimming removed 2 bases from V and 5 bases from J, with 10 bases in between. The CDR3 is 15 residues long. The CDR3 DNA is TGCGCCAGCAGCCAACTAAGACAGAATAATTCACCCCTCCACTTT. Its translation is CASSQLRQNNSPLHF.

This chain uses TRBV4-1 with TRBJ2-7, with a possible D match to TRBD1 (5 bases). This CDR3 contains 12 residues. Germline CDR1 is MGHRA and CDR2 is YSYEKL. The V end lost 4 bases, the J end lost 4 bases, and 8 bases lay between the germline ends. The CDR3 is CASSPTEYEQYF. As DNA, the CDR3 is TGCGCCAGCAGCCCGACAGAGTACGAGCAGTACTTC.

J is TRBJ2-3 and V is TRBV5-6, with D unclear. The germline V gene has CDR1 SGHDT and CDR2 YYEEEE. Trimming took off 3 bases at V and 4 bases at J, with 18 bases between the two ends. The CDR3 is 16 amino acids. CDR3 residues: CASSSGRVGWPDTQYF. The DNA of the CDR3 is TGTGCCAGCAGCTCCGGACGGGTAGGGTGGCCAGATACGCAGTATTTT.

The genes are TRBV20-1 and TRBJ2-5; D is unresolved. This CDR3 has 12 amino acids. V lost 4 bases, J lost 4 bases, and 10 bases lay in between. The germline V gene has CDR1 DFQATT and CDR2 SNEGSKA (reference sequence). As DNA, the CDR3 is TGCAGTGCTAATGATTCCCCAGAGACCCAGTACTTC. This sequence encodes CSANDSPETQYF.

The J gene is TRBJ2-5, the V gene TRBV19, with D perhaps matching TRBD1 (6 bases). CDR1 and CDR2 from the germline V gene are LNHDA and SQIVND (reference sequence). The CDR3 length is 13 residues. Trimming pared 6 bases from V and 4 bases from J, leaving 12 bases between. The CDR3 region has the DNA TGTGCCAGTAGCGACAGGTCTTCAGAGACCCAGTACTTC. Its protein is CASSDRSSETQYF.

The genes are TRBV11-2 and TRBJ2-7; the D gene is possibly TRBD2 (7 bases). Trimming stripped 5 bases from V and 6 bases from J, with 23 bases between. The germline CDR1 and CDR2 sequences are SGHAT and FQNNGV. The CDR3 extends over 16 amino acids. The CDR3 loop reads CASSPPSGGPPGEQYF. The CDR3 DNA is TGTGCCAGCAGCCCCCCTTCCGGGGGGCCCCCCGGCGAGCAGTACTTC.

The CDR3 is CASSLALGTTTTDTQYF. CDR3 bases: TGTGCCAGCAGCTTAGCGTTGGGGACTACGACCACAGATACGCAGTATTTT. V usage is TRBV7-6 and J usage is TRBJ2-3; TRBD2 agrees at 7 bases. The length of the CDR3 is 17 residues. The germline CDR1 and CDR2 sequences are SGHVS and FNYEAQ. V shed 0 bases, J shed 2 bases, and the junction held 8 bases outside the gene matches.

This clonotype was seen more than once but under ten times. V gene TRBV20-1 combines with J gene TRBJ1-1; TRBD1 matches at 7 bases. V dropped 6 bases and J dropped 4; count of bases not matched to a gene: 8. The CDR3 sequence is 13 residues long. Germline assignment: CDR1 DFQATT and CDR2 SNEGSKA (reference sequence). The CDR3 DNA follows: TGCAGTGCCCTCGACAGGGTGGGCACTGAAGCTTTCTTT. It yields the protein CSALDRVGTEAFF.

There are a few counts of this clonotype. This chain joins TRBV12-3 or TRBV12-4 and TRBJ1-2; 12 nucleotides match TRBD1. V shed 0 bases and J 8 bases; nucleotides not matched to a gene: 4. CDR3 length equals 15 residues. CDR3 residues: CASSLAGTGGVGYTF. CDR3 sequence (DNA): TGTGCCAGCAGTTTAGCGGGGACAGGGGGCGTCGGCTACACCTTC.

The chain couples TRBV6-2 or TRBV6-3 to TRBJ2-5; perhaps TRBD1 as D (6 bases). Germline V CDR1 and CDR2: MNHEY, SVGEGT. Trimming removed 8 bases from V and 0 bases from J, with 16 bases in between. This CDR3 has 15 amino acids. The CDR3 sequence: CASYTRDNYQETQYF. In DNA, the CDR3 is TGTGCCAGCTACACCCGGGACAACTACCAAGAGACCCAGTACTTC.